This is a list of T cell receptor beta chains from one sample in a study of T cells expressing NK-cell markers. After re-calling the 5' RACE reads, TCRdb lists one entry per CDR3 protein, DNA absent. This sample contains about 390,000 distinct CDR3 sequences. The specimen sequenced was blood T cells: a sorted CD56 or NKG2C T cell subset, CD4+ or CD8+ T cells, or bulk PBMC T cells (not recorded which). The receptor set was obtained from a woman between 45 and 65 years old in good health. Each CDR3 is given with its conserved first and last residue.

j_call	v_call	cdr3_aa
TRBJ2-2	TRBV7-9	CASSRGTSGVTGELFF
TRBJ2-1	TRBV29-1	CSVARQGPYNEQFF
TRBJ2-1	TRBV5-1	CASTGRATSYLDNEQFF
TRBJ1-2	TRBV5-1	CASSFVRASSYTF
TRBJ2-2	TRBV4-1	CASSTMNTGELFF
TRBJ2-2	TRBV10-2	CASSLGPRQDTGELFF
TRBJ1-2	TRBV9	CASRGLLGYTF
TRBJ2-1	TRBV11-1	CASSPALREGYNEQFF
TRBJ2-7	TRBV5-1	CASSLRSGSLYEQYF
TRBJ2-5	TRBV10-3	CATALANQETQYF
TRBJ1-1	TRBV7-9	CATLLSGPNTEAFF
TRBJ1-1	TRBV20-1	CSARDLGGSTEAFF
TRBJ2-1	TRBV5-1	CASSLGSGTGLIEQFF
TRBJ2-2	TRBV7-2	CASSLRLAAYTGELFF
TRBJ1-5	TRBV12-3/TRBV12-4	CASSPQTGGLRQPQHF
TRBJ1-1	TRBV29-1	CSAGTGGPAAFF
TRBJ2-2	TRBV5-6	CASSLDAGHFGTGELFF
TRBJ1-6	TRBV9	CASSPTGQGHSPLHF
TRBJ2-5	TRBV5-1	CASSSHSAPETQYF